This T cell receptor beta chain is drawn from a study of T cells in Graves' hyperthyroidism and ophthalmopathy. Notes on the study in general: Among clonotypes expanded in thyroid above 0.001, most were also found in blood.

In this sample, this clonotype turned up many times. The antigen remains undetermined. TCR beta CDR3 sequences were amplified from RNA transcripts. First-round RT-PCR of the TCR CDR3 relied on the HTBI primer set. From the multiplex PCR reads, TCRdb called clonotypes with MiXCR, one entry per CDR3 protein. Of some 370,000 distinct CDR3 sequences in the sample, around 15% are singletons; the top ten hold over 25%. This CDR3 region has 14 residues. The V and J ends lost 4 bases and 6 bases respectively, with 12 bases between them. The sequencing sample was made of blood. The rearrangement uses TRBV12-3 or TRBV12-4 and TRBJ1-4; D is ambiguous. This TCR was recovered from a man aged 50 or older with Graves' ophthalmopathy. CDR3 nucleotide sequence: TGTGCCAGCAGTTCGGTGGTTCTAGATGAAAAACTGTTTTTT. It encodes CASSSVVLDEKLFF.